The TCR beta chain described here comes from a study of shared clonotypes between healthy human individuals. Study information: Used for every donor were three CD4 naive, three CD4 memory, two CD8 naive and one CD8 memory plate.

The germline V gene encodes CDR1 SGHRS and CDR2 YFSETQ. V was pared by 6 bases and J by 6 bases, with 14 bases of the junction left unmatched. The CDR3 extends over 16 amino acids. Sorted-subset replicate PCR reactions contained 150 to 200 ng DNA, corresponding to about 30,000 T cell genomes. Produced via immunoSEQ multiplex PCR; TCRdb's table is partial and in-frame only. This sample carries 200,000 to 250,000 clones, over 50% of them seen once, and the ten largest clones take around 10%. To note about this clone: The antigen is unknown.

Whole-study results and caveats: Measured sharing among donors was expected to vary with sequencing depth. Sorted-subset samples were not fully sequenced, rarefaction indicated.

Sequencing was done on a sample of memory CD4+ T cells sorted from blood. The subset denotes: CD45RA-negative fraction. This chain joins TRBV5-1 and TRBJ2-1, with TRBD2 matching 8 bases. The source of this sequence is a man aged 25-45 years in good health. CDR3 DNA: TGCGCCAGCAATCGGGGAGGTAGCGGGATCGGCAATGAGCAGTTCTTC. Protein product: CASNRGGSGIGNEQFF.